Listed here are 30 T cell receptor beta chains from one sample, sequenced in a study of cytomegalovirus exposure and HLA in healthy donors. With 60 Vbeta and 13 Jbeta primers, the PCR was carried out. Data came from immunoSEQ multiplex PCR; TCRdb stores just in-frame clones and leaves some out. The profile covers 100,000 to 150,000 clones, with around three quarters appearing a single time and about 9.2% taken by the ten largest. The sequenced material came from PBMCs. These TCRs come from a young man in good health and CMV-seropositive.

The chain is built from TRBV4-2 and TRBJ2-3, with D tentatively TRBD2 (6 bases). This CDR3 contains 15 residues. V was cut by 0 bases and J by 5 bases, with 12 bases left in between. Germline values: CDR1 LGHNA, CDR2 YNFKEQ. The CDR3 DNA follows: TGTGCCAGCAGCCAAGATATACTAGCTGAAGATACGCAGTATTTT. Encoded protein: CASSQDILAEDTQYF.

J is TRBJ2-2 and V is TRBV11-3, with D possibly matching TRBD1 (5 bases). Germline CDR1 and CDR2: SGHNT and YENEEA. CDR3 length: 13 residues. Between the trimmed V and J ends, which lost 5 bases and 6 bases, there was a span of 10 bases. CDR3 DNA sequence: TGTGCCAGCAGCCCGACAGACCCCGGGGAGCTGTTTTTT. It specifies CASSPTDPGELFF. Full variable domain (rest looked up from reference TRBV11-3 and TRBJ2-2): EAGVVQSPRYKIIEKKQPVAFWCNPISGHNTLYWYLQNLGQGPELLIRYENEEAVDDSQLPKDRFSAERLKGVDSTLKIQPAELGDSAVYLCASSPTDPGELFFGEGSRLTVL.

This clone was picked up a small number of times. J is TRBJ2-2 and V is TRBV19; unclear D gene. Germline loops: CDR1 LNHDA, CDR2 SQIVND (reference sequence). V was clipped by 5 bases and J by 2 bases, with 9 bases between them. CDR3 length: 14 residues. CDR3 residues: CASSSTRNTGELFF. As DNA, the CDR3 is TGTGCCAGTAGTTCCACACGTAACACCGGGGAGCTGTTTTTT.

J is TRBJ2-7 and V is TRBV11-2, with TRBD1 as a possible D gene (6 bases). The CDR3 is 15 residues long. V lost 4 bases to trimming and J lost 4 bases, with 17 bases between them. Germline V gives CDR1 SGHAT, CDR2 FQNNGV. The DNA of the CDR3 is TGTGCCAGCAGCTCTTTCGACAGGTATCGGTACGAGCAGTACTTC. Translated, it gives CASSSFDRYRYEQYF.

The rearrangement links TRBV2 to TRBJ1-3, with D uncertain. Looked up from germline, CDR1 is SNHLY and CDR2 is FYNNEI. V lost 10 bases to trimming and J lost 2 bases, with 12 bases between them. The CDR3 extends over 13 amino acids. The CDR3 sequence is CAKTGNPGNTIYF. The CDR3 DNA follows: TGTGCCAAGACGGGGAATCCTGGAAACACCATATATTTT.

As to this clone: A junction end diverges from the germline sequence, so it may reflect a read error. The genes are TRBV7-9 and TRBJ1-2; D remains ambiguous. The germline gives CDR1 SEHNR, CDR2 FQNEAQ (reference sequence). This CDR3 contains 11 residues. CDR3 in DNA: TGTGCCAGCAGCCCGAACTTTGGCTACACCTTC. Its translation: CASSPNFGYTF.

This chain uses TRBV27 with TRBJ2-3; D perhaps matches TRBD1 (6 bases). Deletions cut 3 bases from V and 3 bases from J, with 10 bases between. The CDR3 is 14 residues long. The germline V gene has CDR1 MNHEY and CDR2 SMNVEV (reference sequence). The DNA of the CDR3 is TGTGCCAGCAGTTTCGGGACACGTACAGATACGCAGTATTTT. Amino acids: CASSFGTRTDTQYF.

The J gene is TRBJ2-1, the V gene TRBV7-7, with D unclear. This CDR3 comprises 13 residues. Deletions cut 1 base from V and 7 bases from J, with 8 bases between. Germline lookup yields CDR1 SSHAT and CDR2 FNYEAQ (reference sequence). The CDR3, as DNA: TGTGCCAGCAGCTTAGTTTCGTTTAATGAGCAGTTCTTC. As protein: CASSLVSFNEQFF.

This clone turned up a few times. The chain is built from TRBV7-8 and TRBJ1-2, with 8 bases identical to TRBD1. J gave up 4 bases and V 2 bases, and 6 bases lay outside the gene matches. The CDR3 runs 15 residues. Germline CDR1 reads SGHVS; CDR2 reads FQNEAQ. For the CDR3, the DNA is TGTGCCAGCAGCTTACGGCAGGGGGCAGGCTATGGCTACACCTTC. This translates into CASSLRQGAGYGYTF.

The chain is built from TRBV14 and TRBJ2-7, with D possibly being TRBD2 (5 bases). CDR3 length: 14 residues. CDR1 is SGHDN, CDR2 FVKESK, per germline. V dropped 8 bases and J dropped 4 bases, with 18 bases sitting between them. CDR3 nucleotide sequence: TGTGCCAGCGGCCGTGGCGTCGGGGTTTACGAGCAGTACTTC. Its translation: CASGRGVGVYEQYF.

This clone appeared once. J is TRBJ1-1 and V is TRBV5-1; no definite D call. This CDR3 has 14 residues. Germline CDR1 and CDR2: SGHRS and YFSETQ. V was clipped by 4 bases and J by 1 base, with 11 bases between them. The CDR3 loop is CASSQPGGNTEAFF. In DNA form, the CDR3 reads TGCGCCAGCAGCCAACCGGGAGGGAACACTGAAGCTTTCTTT.

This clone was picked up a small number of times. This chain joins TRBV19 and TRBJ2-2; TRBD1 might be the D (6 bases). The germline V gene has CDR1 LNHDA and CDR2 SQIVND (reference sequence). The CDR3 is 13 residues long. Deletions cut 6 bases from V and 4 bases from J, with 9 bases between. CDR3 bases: TGTGCCAGTAGAGAAGGGGGCACCGGGGAGCTGTTTTTT. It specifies CASREGGTGELFF. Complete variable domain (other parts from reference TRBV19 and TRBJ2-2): DGGITQSPKYLFRKEGQNVTLSCEQNLNHDAMYWYRQDPGQGLRLIYYSQIVNDFQKGDIAEGYSVSREKKESFPLTVTSAQKNPTAFYLCASREGGTGELFFGEGSRLTVL.

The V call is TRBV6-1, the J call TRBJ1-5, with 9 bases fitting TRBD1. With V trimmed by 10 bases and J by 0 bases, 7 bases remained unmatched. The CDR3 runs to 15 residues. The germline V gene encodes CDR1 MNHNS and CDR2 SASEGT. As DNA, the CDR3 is TGTGCCACCGGGACAGGGAGATATAGCAATCAGCCCCAGCATTTT. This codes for CATGTGRYSNQPQHF.

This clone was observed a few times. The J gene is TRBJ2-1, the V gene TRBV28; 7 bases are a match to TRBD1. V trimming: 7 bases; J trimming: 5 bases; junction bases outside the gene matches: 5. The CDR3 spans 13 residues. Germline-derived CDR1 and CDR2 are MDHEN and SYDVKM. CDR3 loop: CASTRDSNNEQFF. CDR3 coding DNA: TGTGCCAGCACTAGGGACAGTAACAATGAGCAGTTCTTC. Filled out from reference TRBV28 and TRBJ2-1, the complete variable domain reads DVKVTQSSRYLVKRTGEKVFLECVQDMDHENMFWYRQDPGLGLRLIYFSYDVKMKEKGDIPEGYSVSREKKERFSLILESASTNQTSMYLCASTRDSNNEQFFGPGTRLTVL.

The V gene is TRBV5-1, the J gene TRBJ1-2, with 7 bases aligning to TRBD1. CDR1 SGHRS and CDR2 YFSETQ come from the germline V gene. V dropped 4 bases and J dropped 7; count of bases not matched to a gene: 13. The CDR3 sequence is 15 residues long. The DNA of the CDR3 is TGCGCCAGCAGCACGGAAGGACAGGCGGGAGGTGGCTACACCTTC. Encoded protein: CASSTEGQAGGGYTF.

The CDR3 loop is CASSLGREAGELFF. CDR3 coding DNA: TGTGCCAGCAGCTTAGGCAGGGAAGCCGGGGAGCTGTTTTTT. The genes are TRBV7-3 and TRBJ2-2; weak D call: TRBD1 (5 bases). The CDR3 contains 14 residues. Per the germline V gene, CDR1 is SGHTA and CDR2 is FQGTGA. Trimming cost V 2 bases and J 6 bases, with 10 bases left between them. The complete variable domain, with remaining parts taken from reference TRBV7-3 and TRBJ2-2, reads GAGVSQTPSNKVTEKGKYVELRCDPISGHTALYWYRQSLGQGPEFLIYFQGTGAADDSGLPNDRFFAVRPEGSVSTLKIQRTERGDSAVYLCASSLGREAGELFFGEGSRLTVL.

The CDR3: CASSPSTKQTGELFF. The CDR3 nucleotides read TGTGCCAGCTCACCGAGCACAAAACAGACCGGGGAGCTGTTTTTT. The chain recombines TRBV18 with TRBJ2-2; no definite D call. The CDR3 contains 15 residues. The V end lost 3 bases, the J end lost 5 bases, and 13 bases lay between the germline ends. Germline CDR1 KGHSH, CDR2 LQKENI.

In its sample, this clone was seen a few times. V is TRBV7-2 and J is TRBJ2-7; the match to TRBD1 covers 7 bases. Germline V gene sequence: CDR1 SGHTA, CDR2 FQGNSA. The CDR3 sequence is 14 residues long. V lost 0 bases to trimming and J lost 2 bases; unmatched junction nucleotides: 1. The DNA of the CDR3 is TGTGCCAGCAGCTTAGCAGGGGGCCCCTACGAGCAGTACTTC. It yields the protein CASSLAGGPYEQYF.

For the CDR3, the DNA is TGCGCCAGCAGCCGACAGGGAGACTATGGCTACACCTTC. It is translated as CASSRQGDYGYTF. The chain uses TRBV5-1 and TRBJ1-2; 7 bases are a match to TRBD1. The CDR3 has 13 residues. The V and J ends lost 4 bases and 3 bases, in that order; junction bases with no gene match: 3. Germline V gene lookup returns CDR1 SGHRS and CDR2 YFSETQ.

The CDR3, as DNA: TGTGCCAGCAGCGCGGGACAGGGGATCGCTGACGAGCAGTACTTC. It yields the protein CASSAGQGIADEQYF. The V call is TRBV13, the J call TRBJ2-7; TRBD1 matches at 10 bases. The CDR3 spans 15 residues. Germline loops: CDR1 PRHDT, CDR2 FYEKMQ (reference sequence). V trimming: 5 bases; J trimming: 5 bases; junction bases outside the gene matches: 9.

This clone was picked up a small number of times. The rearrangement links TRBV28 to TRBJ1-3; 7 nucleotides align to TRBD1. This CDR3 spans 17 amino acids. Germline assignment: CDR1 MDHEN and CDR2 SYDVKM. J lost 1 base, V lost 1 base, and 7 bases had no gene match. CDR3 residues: CASSLSPGGASGNTIYF. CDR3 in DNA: TGTGCCAGCAGTTTATCCCCAGGGGGAGCATCTGGAAACACCATATATTTT. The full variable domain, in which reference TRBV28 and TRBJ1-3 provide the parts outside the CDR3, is DVKVTQSSRYLVKRTGEKVFLECVQDMDHENMFWYRQDPGLGLRLIYFSYDVKMKEKGDIPEGYSVSREKKERFSLILESASTNQTSMYLCASSLSPGGASGNTIYFGEGSWLTVV.

CDR3 region: CASSLSRSEQETQYF. DNA for the CDR3: TGTGCCAGCAGCTTATCCAGGTCTGAGCAAGAGACCCAGTACTTC. The chain uses TRBV7-9 and TRBJ2-5; D is unresolved. V lost 2 bases to trimming and J lost 2 bases, with 12 bases between them. Looked up from germline, CDR1 is SEHNR and CDR2 is FQNEAQ (reference sequence). CDR3 length equals 15 residues.

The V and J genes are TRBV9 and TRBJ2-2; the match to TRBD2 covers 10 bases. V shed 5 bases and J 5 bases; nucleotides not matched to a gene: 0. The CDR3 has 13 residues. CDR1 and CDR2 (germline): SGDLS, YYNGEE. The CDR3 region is CASRLAGTGELFF. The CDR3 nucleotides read TGTGCCAGCAGACTAGCGGGGACCGGGGAGCTGTTTTTT.

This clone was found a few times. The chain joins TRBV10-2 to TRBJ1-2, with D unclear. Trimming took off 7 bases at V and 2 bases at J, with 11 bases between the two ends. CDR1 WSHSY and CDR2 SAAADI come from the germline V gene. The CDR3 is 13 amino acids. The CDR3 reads CASNPTGNYGYTF. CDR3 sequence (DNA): TGCGCCAGCAACCCGACGGGAAACTATGGCTACACCTTC.

The CDR3 protein is CASSVAPAGGQNEQFF. Here the CDR3 DNA reads TGTGCCAGCAGCGTAGCCCCAGCGGGGGGGCAGAATGAGCAGTTCTTC. V gene TRBV9 combines with J gene TRBJ2-1; 10 bases agree with TRBD2. Looked up from germline, CDR1 is SGDLS and CDR2 is YYNGEE. This CDR3 spans 16 amino acids. With V trimmed by 0 bases and J by 7 bases, 7 bases remained unmatched.

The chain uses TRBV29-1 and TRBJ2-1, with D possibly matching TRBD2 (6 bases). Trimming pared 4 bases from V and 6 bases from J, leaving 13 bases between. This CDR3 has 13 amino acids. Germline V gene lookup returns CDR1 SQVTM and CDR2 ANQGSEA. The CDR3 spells CSVVWGGINEQFF. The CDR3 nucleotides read TGCAGCGTTGTTTGGGGAGGAATCAATGAGCAGTTCTTC.

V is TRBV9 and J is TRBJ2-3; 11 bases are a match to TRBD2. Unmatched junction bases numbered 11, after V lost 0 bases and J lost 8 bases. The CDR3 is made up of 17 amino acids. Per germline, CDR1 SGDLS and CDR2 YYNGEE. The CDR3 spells CASSVGYFSGGASTQYF. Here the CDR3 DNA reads TGTGCCAGCAGCGTAGGCTACTTTAGCGGGGGGGCATCTACGCAGTATTTT.

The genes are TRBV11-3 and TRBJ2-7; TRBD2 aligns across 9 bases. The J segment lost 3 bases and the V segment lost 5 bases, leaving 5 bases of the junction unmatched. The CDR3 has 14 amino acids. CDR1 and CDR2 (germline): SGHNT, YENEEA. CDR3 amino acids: CASSTSGGNYEQYF. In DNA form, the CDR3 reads TGTGCCAGCAGCACCAGCGGGGGGAACTACGAGCAGTACTTC.

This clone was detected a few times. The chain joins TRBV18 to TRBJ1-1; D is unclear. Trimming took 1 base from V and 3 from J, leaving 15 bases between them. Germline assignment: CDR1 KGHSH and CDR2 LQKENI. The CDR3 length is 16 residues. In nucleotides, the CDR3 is TGTGCCAGCTCACCACGGCAGGCCGCCGTAGACACTGAAGCTTTCTTT. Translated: CASSPRQAAVDTEAFF.

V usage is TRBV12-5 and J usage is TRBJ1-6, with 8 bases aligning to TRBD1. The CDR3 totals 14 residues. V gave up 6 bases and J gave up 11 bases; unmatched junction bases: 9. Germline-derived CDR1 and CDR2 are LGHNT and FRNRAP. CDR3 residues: CASGKQGEKAPLHF. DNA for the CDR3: TGTGCTAGTGGCAAACAGGGGGAGAAGGCACCCCTCCACTTT.